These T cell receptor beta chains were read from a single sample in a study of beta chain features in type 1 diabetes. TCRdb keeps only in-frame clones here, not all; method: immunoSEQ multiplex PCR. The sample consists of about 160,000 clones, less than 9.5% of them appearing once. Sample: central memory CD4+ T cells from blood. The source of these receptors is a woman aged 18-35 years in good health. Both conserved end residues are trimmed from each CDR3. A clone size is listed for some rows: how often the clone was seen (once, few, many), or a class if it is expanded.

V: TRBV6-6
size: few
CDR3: ASTEGQHYGYT

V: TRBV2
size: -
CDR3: ASKLQETQY

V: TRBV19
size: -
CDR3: ASSIGLRRAYEQY

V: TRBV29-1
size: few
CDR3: SVRKGVDAGGYT

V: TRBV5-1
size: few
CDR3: ASSLGPSLRQGSYEQY

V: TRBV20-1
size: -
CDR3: SARGSAEAF

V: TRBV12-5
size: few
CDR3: ASGSPRTGATNEKLF

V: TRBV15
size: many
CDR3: ATSRDQGLDGNTIY

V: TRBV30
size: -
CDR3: AWTSSGNTIY

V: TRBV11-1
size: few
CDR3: ASSSSRSQETQY

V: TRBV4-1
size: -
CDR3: ASSFDPGAEAF

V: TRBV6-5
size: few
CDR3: ASITVIETQY

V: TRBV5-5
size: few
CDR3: ASSLGGQGVGGYT

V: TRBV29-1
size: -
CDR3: SVKRTGETQY

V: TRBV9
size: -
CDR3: ASSRPPRGGETQY

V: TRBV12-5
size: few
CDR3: ASGPVLAASSYNEQF

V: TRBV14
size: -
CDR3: ASSQSPLAGASTDTQY

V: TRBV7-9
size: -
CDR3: ASSLGLADSDTQY

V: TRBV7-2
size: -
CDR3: ASSPQRNTDTQY

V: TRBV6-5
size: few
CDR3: ATSGGVGQPQH

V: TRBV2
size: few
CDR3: ASSLQGQPQH

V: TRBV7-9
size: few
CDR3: ASTPGTIAGAYNEQF